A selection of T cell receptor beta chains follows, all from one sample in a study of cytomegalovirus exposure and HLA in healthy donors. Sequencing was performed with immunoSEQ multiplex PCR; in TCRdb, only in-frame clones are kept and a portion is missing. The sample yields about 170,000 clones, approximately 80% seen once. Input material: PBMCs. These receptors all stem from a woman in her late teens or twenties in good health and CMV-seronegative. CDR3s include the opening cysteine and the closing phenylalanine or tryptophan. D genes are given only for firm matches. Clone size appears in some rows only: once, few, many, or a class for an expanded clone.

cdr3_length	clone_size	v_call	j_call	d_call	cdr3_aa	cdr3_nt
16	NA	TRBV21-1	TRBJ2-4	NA	CASSPRGKVAKNIQYF	TGTGCCAGCAGCCCCCGGGGAAAAGTAGCCAAAAACATTCAGTACTTC
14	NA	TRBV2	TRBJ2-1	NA	CASQDGISLNEQFF	TGTGCCAGCCAGGACGGGATTTCCCTCAATGAGCAGTTCTTC
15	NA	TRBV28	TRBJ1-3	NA	CASSQSRVPGNTIYF	TGTGCCAGCAGCCAGTCTCGGGTTCCGGGAAACACCATATATTTT
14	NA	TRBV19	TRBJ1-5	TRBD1	CASSTTGGNQPQHF	TGTGCCAGTAGTACAACAGGGGGCAATCAGCCCCAGCATTTT
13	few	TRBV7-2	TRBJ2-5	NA	CASTRPSGETQYF	TGTGCCAGCACCCGACCCAGCGGAGAGACCCAGTACTTC
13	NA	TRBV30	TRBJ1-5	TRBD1	CAWTGGRGQPQHF	TGTGCCTGGACAGGGGGTAGAGGTCAGCCCCAGCATTTT
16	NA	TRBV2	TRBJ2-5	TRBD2	CASSDGTSGPQETQYF	TGTGCCAGCAGTGACGGGACTAGCGGGCCGCAAGAGACCCAGTACTTC
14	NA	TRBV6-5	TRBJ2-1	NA	CASSQQPFSGEQFF	TGTGCCAGCAGTCAACAGCCCTTTAGCGGTGAGCAGTTCTTC
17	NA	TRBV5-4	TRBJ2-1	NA	CASRPGQGKGSYNEQFF	TGTGCCAGCCGCCCGGGACAAGGGAAAGGCTCCTACAATGAGCAGTTCTTC
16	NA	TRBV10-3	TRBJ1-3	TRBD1	CAIRGTGGDSGNTIYF	TGTGCCATCAGGGGGACAGGGGGCGATTCTGGAAACACCATATATTTT
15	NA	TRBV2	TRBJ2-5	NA	CASVPSPNSGETQYF	TGTGCCAGCGTACCGAGTCCAAACAGCGGAGAGACCCAGTACTTC
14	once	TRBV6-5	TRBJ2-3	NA	CASSYSGDTDTQYF	TGTGCCAGCAGTTACTCGGGCGACACAGATACGCAGTATTTT
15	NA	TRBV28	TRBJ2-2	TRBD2	CASSPLAGRRGELFF	TGTGCCAGCAGCCCGCTAGCGGGAAGGAGAGGGGAGCTGTTTTTT
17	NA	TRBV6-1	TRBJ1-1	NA	CASSGPGGGPEGAEAFF	TGTGCCAGCAGTGGGCCTGGGGGAGGGCCTGAGGGAGCTGAAGCTTTCTTT
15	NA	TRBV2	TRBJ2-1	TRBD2	CASSEGLAGYNEQFF	TGTGCCAGCAGTGAAGGGCTAGCGGGGTACAATGAGCAGTTCTTC